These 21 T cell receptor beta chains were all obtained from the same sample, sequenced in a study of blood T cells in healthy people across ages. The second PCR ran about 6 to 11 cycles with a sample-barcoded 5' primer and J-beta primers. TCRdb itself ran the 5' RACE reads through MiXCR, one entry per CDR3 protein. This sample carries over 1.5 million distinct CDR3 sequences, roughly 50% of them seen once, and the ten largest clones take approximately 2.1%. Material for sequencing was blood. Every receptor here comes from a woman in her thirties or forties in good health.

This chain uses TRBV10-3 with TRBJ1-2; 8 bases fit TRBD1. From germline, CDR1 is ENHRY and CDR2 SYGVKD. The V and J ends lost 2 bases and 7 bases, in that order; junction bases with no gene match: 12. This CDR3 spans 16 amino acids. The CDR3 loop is CAISEGDRIASCGYTF. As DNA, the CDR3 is TGTGCCATCAGTGAGGGGGACAGGATTGCTTCCTGTGGCTACACCTTC.

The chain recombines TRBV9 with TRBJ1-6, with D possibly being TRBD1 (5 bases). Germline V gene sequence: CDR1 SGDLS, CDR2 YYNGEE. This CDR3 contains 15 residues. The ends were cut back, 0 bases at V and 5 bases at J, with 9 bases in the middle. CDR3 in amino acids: CASSVAGKNNSPLHF. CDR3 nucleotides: TGTGCCAGCAGCGTAGCAGGGAAAAATAATTCACCCCTCCACTTT.

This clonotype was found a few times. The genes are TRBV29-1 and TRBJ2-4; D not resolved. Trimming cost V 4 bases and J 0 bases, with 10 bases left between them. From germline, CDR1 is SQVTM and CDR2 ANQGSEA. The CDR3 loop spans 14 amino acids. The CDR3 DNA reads TGCAGCGTTGTCGACAACATAGCCAAAAACATTCAGTACTTC. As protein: CSVVDNIAKNIQYF.

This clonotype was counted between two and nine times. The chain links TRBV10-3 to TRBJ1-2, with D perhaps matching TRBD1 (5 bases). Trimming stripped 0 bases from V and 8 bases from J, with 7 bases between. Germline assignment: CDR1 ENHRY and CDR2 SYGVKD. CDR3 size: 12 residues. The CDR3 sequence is CAISESRDGYTF. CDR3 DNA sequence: TGTGCCATCAGTGAGTCTAGGGACGGCTACACCTTC.

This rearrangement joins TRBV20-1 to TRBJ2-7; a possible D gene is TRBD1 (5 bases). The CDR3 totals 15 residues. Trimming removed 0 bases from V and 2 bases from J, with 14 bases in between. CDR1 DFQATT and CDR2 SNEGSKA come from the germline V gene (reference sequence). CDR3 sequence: CSAREVGASTYEQYF. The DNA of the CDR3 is TGCAGTGCTAGAGAAGTTGGGGCCTCCACCTACGAGCAGTACTTC.

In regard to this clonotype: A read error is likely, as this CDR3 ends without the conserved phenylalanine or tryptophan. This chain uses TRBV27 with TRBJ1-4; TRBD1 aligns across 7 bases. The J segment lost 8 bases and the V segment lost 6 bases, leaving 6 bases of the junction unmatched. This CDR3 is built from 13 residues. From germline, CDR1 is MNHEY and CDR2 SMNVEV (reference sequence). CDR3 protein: CASSGQVREKLFL. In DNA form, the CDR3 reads TGTGCCAGCAGCGGACAGGTCCGGGAAAAACTGTTTCTT.

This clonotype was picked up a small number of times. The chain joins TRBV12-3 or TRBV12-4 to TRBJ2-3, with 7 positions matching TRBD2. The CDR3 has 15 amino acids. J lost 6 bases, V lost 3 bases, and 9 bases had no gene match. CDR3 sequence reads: CASSLGGSGTDTQYF. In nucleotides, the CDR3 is TGTGCCAGCAGTTTGGGCGGGAGTGGTACGGATACGCAGTATTTT.

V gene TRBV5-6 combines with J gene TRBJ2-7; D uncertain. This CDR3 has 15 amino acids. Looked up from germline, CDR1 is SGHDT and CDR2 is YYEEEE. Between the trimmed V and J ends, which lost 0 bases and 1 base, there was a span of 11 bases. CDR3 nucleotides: TGTGCCAGCAGCTTGGTGGGGATTGGGTCCTACGAGCAGTACTTC. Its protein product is CASSLVGIGSYEQYF.

CDR3 DNA: TGTGCCAGCAGTTTAGATTCACGGCTAGCGGGGGGCCCTTACTCCTACAATGAGCAGTTCTTC. This encodes CASSLDSRLAGGPYSYNEQFF. This chain uses TRBV12-3 or TRBV12-4 with TRBJ2-1, with 11 bases that match TRBD2. The CDR3 extends over 21 amino acids. J gave up 0 bases and V 1 base, and 14 bases lay outside the gene matches.

The CDR3 sequence is CASSGPGGGAGYTQYF. CDR3 nucleotides: TGTGCCAGCAGCGGACCTGGCGGGGGGGCCGGGTATACGCAGTATTTT. The chain links TRBV7-2 to TRBJ2-3, with TRBD2 identical over 9 bases. CDR1 is SGHTA, CDR2 FQGNSA, per germline. The CDR3 sequence is 16 residues long. V lost 5 bases, J lost 7 bases, and 13 bases stayed unmatched.

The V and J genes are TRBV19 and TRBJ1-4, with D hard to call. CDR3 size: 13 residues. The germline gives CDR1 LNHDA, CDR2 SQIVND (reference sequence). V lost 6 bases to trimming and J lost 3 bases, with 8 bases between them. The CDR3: CASREAPNEKLFF. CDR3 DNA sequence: TGTGCCAGTAGGGAGGCACCTAATGAAAAACTGTTTTTT.

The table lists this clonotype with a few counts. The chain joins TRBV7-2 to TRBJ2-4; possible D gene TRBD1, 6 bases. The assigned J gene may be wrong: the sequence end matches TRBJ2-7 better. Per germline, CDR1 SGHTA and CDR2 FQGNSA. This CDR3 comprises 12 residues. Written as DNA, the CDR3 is TGTGCCAGCACCTACAGGGCAGGCGAGCAGTACTTC. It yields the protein CASTYRAGEQYF.

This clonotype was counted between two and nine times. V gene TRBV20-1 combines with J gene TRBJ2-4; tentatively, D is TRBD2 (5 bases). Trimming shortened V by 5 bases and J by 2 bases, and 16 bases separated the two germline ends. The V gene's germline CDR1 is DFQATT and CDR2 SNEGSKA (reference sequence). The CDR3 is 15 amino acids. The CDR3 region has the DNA TGCAGTGCTCCCGCGCCTGGGAGCCCCAAAAACATTCAGTACTTC. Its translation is CSAPAPGSPKNIQYF.

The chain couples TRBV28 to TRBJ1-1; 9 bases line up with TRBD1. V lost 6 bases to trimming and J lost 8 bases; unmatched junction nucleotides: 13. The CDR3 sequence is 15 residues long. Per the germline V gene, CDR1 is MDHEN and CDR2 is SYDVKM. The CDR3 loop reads CASSETGGSFSEAFF. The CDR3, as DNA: TGTGCCAGCAGCGAAACAGGGGGCTCCTTTTCCGAAGCTTTCTTT.

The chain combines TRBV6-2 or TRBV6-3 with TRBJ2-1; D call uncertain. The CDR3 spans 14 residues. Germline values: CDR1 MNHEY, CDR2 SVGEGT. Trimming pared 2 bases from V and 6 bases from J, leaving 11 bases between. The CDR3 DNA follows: TGTGCCAGCAGTTACGAACGGATTCTCAATGAGCAGTTCTTC. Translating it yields CASSYERILNEQFF.

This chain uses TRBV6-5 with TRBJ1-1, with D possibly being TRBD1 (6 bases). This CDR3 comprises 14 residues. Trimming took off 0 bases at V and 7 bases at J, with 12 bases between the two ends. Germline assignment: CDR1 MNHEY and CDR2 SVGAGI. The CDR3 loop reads CASSYSGGPDEAFF. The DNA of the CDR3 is TGTGCCAGCAGTTACTCGGGGGGCCCAGATGAAGCTTTCTTT.

CDR3 nucleotide sequence: TGTGCCAGCAGTCTAATGGAGGGGAGCTCTGGGGCCAACGTCCTGACTTTC. Translating gives CASSLMEGSSGANVLTF. This chain connects TRBV6-1 to TRBJ2-6; a possible D gene is TRBD2 (6 bases). CDR3 length: 17 residues. The V and J ends lost 5 bases and 0 bases respectively, with 14 bases between them. Germline V gene sequence: CDR1 MNHNS, CDR2 SASEGT.

CDR3 bases: TGTGCCAGCAGCCATGACAGGGGTTCAGAGACCCAGTACTTC. Translating gives CASSHDRGSETQYF. The chain couples TRBV7-2 to TRBJ2-5; TRBD1 matches at 8 bases. V lost 5 bases, J lost 4 bases, and 6 bases stayed unmatched. Germline V gene sequence: CDR1 SGHTA, CDR2 FQGNSA. The CDR3 has 14 residues.

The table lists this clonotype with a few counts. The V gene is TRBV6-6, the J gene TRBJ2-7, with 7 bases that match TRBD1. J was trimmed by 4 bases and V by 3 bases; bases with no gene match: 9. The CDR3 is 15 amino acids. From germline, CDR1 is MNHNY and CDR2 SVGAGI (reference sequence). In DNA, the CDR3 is TGTGCCAGCAGTTATTCCCAGGGGGAACCTTACGAGCAGTACTTC. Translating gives CASSYSQGEPYEQYF.

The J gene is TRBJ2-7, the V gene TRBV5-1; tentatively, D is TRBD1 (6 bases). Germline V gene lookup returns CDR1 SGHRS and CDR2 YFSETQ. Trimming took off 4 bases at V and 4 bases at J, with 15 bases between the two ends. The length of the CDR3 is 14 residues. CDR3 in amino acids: CASSGTGHGYEQYF. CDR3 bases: TGCGCCAGCAGCGGAACGGGACACGGATACGAGCAGTACTTC.

CDR3 region: CASSLPTRYNTGELFF. Written as DNA, the CDR3 is TGTGCCAGCAGCTTACCGACACGATATAACACCGGGGAGCTGTTTTTT. This chain joins TRBV13 and TRBJ2-2; D not resolved. Trimming left V 2 bases short and J 2 bases short, with 12 bases between. Germline V gives CDR1 PRHDT, CDR2 FYEKMQ (reference sequence). This CDR3 is 16 amino acids long.